These T cell receptor beta chains were read from a single sample in a study of T cells after yellow fever vaccination. TCRdb fed the 5' RACE reads into MiXCR, producing one record per CDR3 protein. This table holds 250,000 to 400,000 distinct CDR3 sequences, 4% to 5.5% found once. This specimen consisted of PBMCs, obtained 15 days after the yellow fever booster vaccination. The source is a man aged 18 to 30 who received the YFV17D yellow fever vaccine. CDR3s include the opening cysteine and the closing phenylalanine or tryptophan. The order of the fields is clone size, V gene, CDR3 protein. Size values are once, few and many counts, or a class for expanded clones, and some rows have none.

clone size: NA; V gene: TRBV12-3/TRBV12-4; CDR3 protein: CASSPTSGGPNEQFF
clone size: NA; V gene: TRBV29-1; CDR3 protein: CSVGGVANEKLFF
clone size: NA; V gene: TRBV4-3; CDR3 protein: CASSQDGSSGGEELFF
clone size: NA; V gene: TRBV5-5; CDR3 protein: CASSSGNPTANYGYTF
clone size: many; V gene: TRBV7-2; CDR3 protein: CASSLVGANTEAFF
clone size: many; V gene: TRBV5-1; CDR3 protein: CASSLGRGTLNTEAFF
clone size: many; V gene: TRBV6-5; CDR3 protein: CASSYPLGTNEKLFF
clone size: few; V gene: TRBV29-1; CDR3 protein: CSVADAGVGYEQYF
clone size: many; V gene: TRBV20-1; CDR3 protein: CSARDGTGYGYTF
clone size: few; V gene: TRBV19; CDR3 protein: CASSLDRDPNSPLHF
clone size: many; V gene: TRBV12-3/TRBV12-4; CDR3 protein: CASRSTGAGNTIYF